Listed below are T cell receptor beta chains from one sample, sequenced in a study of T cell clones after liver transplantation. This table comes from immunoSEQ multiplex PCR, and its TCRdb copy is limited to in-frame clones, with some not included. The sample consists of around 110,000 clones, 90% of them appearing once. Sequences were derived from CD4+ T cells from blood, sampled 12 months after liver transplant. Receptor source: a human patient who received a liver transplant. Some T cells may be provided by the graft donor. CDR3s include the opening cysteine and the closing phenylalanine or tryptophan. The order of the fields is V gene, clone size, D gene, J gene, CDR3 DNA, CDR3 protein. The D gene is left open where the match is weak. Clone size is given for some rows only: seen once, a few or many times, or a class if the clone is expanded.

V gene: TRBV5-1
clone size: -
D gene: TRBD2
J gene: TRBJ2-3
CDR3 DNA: TGCGCCAGCAGCCCCAGGGCTAGCGGGCTCACAGATACGCAGTATTTT
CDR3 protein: CASSPRASGLTDTQYF

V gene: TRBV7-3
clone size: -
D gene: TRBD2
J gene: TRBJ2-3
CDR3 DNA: TGTGCCAGCAGCTTAGGGACTAGCGGGAGTTCGGGTACGCAGTATTTT
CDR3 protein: CASSLGTSGSSGTQYF

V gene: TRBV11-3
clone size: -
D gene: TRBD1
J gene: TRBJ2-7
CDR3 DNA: TGTGCCAGCAGCTTAGCGTGGACAGGGAACGGAGAGCAGTACTTC
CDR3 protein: CASSLAWTGNGEQYF

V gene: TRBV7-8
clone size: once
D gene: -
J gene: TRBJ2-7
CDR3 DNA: TGTGCCAGCAGCTTAGCGTCAAGCTACGAGCAGTACTTC
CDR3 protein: CASSLASSYEQYF

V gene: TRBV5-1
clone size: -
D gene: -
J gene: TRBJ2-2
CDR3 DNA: TGCGCCAGCAGCTTTGCAACGAACACCGGGGAGCTGTTTTTT
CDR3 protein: CASSFATNTGELFF

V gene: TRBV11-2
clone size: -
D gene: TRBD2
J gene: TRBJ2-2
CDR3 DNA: TGTGCCAGCAGCTTACGCGGACTAGCGGGAGGCACCGAGGAGCTGTTTTTT
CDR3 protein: CASSLRGLAGGTEELFF

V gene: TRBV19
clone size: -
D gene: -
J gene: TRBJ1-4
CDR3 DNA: TGTGCCAGTGCCTGGCAGGCCCAGGGTGAAAAACTGTTTTTT
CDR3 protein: CASAWQAQGEKLFF

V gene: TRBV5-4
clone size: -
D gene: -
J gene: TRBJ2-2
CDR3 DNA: TGTGCCAGCATGGGCGGGATGAACACCGGGGAGCTGTTTTTT
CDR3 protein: CASMGGMNTGELFF

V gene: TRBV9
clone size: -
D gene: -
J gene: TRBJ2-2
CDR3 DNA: TGTGCCAGCAGGATTGAAGGGAACGGGGAGCTGTTTTTT
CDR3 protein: CASRIEGNGELFF

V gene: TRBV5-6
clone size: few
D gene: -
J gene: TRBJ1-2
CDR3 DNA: TGTGCCAGCAGCTTGGAGTTTCGGACGGCGGAACCCGATAGCTATGGCTACACCTTC
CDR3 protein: CASSLEFRTAEPDSYGYTF

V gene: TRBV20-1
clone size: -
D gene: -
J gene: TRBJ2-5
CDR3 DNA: TGCAGTGCTAGAGATCCCGCGACCCAGTACTTC
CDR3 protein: CSARDPATQYF

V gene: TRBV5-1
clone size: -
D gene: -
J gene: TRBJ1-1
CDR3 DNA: TGCGCCAGCAGCTTGCAGGGGCTCAGCACTGAAGCTTTCTTT
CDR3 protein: CASSLQGLSTEAFF

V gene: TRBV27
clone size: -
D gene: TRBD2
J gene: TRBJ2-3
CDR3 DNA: TGTGCCAGCACCATAGGGACTAGCGGGAGGGCCGGTGCAGATACGCAGTATTTT
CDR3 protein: CASTIGTSGRAGADTQYF

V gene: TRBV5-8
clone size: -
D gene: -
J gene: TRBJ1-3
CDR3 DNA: TGTGCCAGCAGCTTGTTTGTGGGGTCTGGAAACACCATATATTTT
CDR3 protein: CASSLFVGSGNTIYF

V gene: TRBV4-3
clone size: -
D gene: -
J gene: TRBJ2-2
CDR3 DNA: TGCGCCAGCAGCCAAGATACTCGGGGCCGGGAGCTGTTTTTT
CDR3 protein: CASSQDTRGRELFF

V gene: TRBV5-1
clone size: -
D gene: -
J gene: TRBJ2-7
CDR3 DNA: TGCGCCAGCGGGGACGGGGGACCTACGTACGAGCAGTACTTC
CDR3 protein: CASGDGGPTYEQYF

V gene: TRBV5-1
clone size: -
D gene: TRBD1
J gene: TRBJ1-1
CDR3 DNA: TGCGCCAGCAGCTGGGTTCTCAGGGGGTCGGACACTGAAGCTTTCTTT
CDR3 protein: CASSWVLRGSDTEAFF

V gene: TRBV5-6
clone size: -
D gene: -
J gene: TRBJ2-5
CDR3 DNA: TGTGCCAGCAGCTTGGCAGGGCTAGAGACCCAGTACTTC
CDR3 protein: CASSLAGLETQYF

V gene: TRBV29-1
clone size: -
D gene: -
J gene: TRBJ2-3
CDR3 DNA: TGCAGCGTCGCACCGGGACACAGCGAAGATACGCAGTATTTT
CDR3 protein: CSVAPGHSEDTQYF

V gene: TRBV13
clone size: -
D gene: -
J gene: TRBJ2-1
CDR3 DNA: TGTGCCAGCAGCTTATGGGCCGGGTCCCCGGAGCAGTTCTTC
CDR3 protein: CASSLWAGSPEQFF

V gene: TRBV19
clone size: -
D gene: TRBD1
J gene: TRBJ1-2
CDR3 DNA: TGTGCCAGTCGCAGGGGGCTTAGCTATGGCTACACCTTC
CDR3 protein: CASRRGLSYGYTF

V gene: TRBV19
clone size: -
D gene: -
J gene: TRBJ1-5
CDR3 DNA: TGTGCCAGTAGTATTGGGACCCCTGAGCAGCCCCAGCATTTT
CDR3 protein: CASSIGTPEQPQHF

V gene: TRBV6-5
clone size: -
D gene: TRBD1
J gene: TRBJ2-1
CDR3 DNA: TGTGCCAGCAGTTACGAGGGACAGGGTGACAATGAGCAGTTCTTC
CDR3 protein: CASSYEGQGDNEQFF

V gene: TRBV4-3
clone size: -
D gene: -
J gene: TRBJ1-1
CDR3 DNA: TGCGCCAGCAGCCAGAGGTCCGGTCTCGGCACTGAAGCTTTCTTT
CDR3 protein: CASSQRSGLGTEAFF

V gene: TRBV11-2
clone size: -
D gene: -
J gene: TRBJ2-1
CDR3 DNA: TGTGCCAGCAGCTTAGAGGTCTCGCTGGGAAATGAGCAGTTCTTC
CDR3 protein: CASSLEVSLGNEQFF

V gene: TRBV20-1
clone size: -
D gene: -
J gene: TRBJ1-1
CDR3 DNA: TGCAGTGTGCAGGGGACTGAAGCTTTCTTT
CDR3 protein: CSVQGTEAFF

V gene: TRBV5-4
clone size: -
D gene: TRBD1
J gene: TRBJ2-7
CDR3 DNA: TGTGCCAGCAGCATCCCCGACAGGGTAAACGAGCAGTACTTC
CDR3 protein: CASSIPDRVNEQYF

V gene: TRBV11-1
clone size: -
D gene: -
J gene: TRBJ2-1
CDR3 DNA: TGTGCCAGCAGCTTTCCCAGCGGATATGAGCAGTTCTTC
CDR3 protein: CASSFPSGYEQFF

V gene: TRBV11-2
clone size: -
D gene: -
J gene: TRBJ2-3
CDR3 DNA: TGTGCCAGCAGCTTGGGCCTCTTAGCGTACACAGATACGCAGTATTTT
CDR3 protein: CASSLGLLAYTDTQYF